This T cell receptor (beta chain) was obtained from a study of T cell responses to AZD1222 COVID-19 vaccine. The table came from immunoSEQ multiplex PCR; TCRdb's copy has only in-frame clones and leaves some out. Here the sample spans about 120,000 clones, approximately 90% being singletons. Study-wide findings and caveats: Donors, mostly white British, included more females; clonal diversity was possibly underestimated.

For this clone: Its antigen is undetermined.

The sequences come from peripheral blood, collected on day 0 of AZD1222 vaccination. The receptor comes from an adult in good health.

CDR3 DNA sequence: TGTGCCAGCGGCCCGGAAAGGCCCCAGCATTTT. Translation: CASGPERPQHF. The rearrangement joins TRBV6-5 to TRBJ1-5; D uncertain. The CDR3 spans 11 residues. V lost 8 bases and J lost 9, with 11 bases in between. Germline CDR1 MNHEY, CDR2 SVGAGI.